One sample yielded the 23 T cell receptor beta chains listed below, sequenced in a study of T cell repertoires in cytomegalovirus infection. TCRdb re-derived calls from the reads in MiXCR, one entry per CDR3 protein. In the table there are a few hundred thousand distinct CDR3 sequences, more than 25% of which are singletons. The sequenced material came from PBMCs. Receptors were obtained from a human donor in good health (CMV status not recorded). Some clones in this sample may be carry-over from other donors' samples.

This clonotype showed up just a few times. The chain has TRBV7-9 and TRBJ2-3; D gene ambiguous. The germline gives CDR1 SEHNR, CDR2 FQNEAQ (reference sequence). The CDR3 runs 18 residues. Trimming cost V 2 bases and J 0 bases, with 18 bases left between them. Here the CDR3 reads CASSLMRNQPASTDTQYF. The CDR3 nucleotides read TGTGCCAGCAGCTTAATGCGGAATCAACCCGCTAGCACAGATACGCAGTATTTT. Filled out from reference TRBV7-9 and TRBJ2-3, the complete variable domain reads DTGVSQNPRHKITKRGQNVTFRCDPISEHNRLYWYRQTLGQGPEFLTYFQNEAQLEKSRLLSDRFSAERPKGSFSTLEIQRTEQGDSAMYLCASSLMRNQPASTDTQYFGPGTRLTVL.

The chain employs TRBV11-2 and TRBJ2-5; 9 positions agree with TRBD2. V shed 0 bases, J shed 5 bases, and the junction held 7 bases outside the gene matches. Looked up from germline, CDR1 is SGHAT and CDR2 is FQNNGV. The CDR3 runs to 16 residues. The CDR3 coding sequence is TGTGCCAGCAGCTTAGATGACCTAGCGGGGTCGGAGACCCAGTACTTC. Its protein product is CASSLDDLAGSETQYF. The full variable domain, its missing parts supplied by reference TRBV11-2 and TRBJ2-5, is EAGVAQSPRYKIIEKRQSVAFWCNPISGHATLYWYQQILGQGPKLLIQFQNNGVVDDSQLPKDRFSAERLKGVDSTLKIQPAKLEDSAVYLCASSLDDLAGSETQYFGPGTRLLVL.

The chain couples TRBV12-3 or TRBV12-4 to TRBJ2-3, with 7 bases fitting TRBD2. After removal of 5 bases from V and 8 bases from J, the junction contained 16 bases not matched to a gene. CDR3 size: 16 residues. CDR3 in amino acids: CASSLEREGFRGTQYF. CDR3 nucleotide sequence: TGTGCCAGCAGTCTGGAGAGGGAGGGTTTTCGCGGTACGCAGTATTTT.

This clonotype was counted a few times. The CDR3 protein is CASRFVGTNYGYTF. In DNA form, the CDR3 reads TGTGCCAGCAGATTCGTCGGGACCAACTATGGCTACACCTTC. The chain joins TRBV6-2 or TRBV6-3 to TRBJ1-2; perhaps TRBD1 as D (5 bases). Per the germline V gene, CDR1 is MNHEY and CDR2 is SVGEGT. Trimming removed 6 bases at V and 2 bases at J, with 13 bases between. This CDR3 has 14 amino acids.

V gene TRBV7-6 combines with J gene TRBJ2-1; TRBD2 matches at 9 bases. Unmatched junction bases numbered 10, after V lost 0 bases and J lost 4 bases. The germline CDR1 and CDR2 sequences are SGHVS and FNYEAQ. This CDR3 has 18 amino acids. DNA for the CDR3: TGTGCCAGCAGCTTAGCGGGGGCTAGCGGGACCCGATACAATGAGCAGTTCTTC. Encoded protein: CASSLAGASGTRYNEQFF. Complete variable domain (other parts from reference TRBV7-6 and TRBJ2-1): GAGVSQSPRYKVTKRGQDVALRCDPISGHVSLYWYRQALGQGPEFLTYFNYEAQQDKSGLPNDRFSAERPEGSISTLTIQRTEQRDSAMYRCASSLAGASGTRYNEQFFGPGTRLTVL.

The rearrangement links TRBV24-1 to TRBJ2-3; 12 bases line up with TRBD1. CDR1 is KGHDR and CDR2 is SFDVKD in the germline V gene. This CDR3 region has 17 residues. With V trimmed by 3 bases and J by 4 bases, 7 bases remained unmatched. For the CDR3, the DNA is TGTGCCACCAGTGATCCCCGGGACAGGGGGCTTGCAGATACGCAGTATTTT. It specifies CATSDPRDRGLADTQYF.

This clonotype was recorded a few times. V is TRBV6-2 or TRBV6-3 and J is TRBJ2-1; 9 nucleotides line up with TRBD2. There are 15 residues in the CDR3. CDR1 is MNHEY and CDR2 is SVGEGT in the germline V gene. The junction had 5 bases not matched to a gene; V was cut back by 4 bases and J by 4 bases. CDR3 in DNA: TGTGCCAGCAGTTCGGAGCGGGAGGTATACAATGAGCAGTTCTTC. The encoded protein is CASSSEREVYNEQFF.

This clonotype was recorded at least ten times. The V and J genes are TRBV6-5 and TRBJ2-1; maybe TRBD2 (5 bases). V shed 0 bases and J shed 10 bases, with 13 bases lying between them. The germline V gene has CDR1 MNHEY and CDR2 SVGAGI. The CDR3 length is 14 residues. The CDR3 is CASSYSTRSGEQFF. The CDR3 region has the DNA TGTGCCAGCAGTTACTCCACTAGGTCTGGGGAGCAGTTCTTC.

V usage is TRBV4-1 and J usage is TRBJ2-7; 12 bases are shared with TRBD2. V shed 5 bases and J 2 bases; nucleotides not matched to a gene: 1. Germline V gene sequence: CDR1 MGHRA, CDR2 YSYEKL. The CDR3 has 14 amino acids. Written as DNA, the CDR3 is TGCGCCAGCAGCGCTAGCGGGAGGGCCTACGAGCAGTACTTC. It translates to CASSASGRAYEQYF.

This clonotype was seen a handful of times. The chain uses TRBV7-9 and TRBJ2-1, with 14 nucleotides matching TRBD2. The CDR3 has 15 residues. Trimming at V came to 6 bases and at J to 10 bases, leaving 8 bases not matched to a gene. CDR1 and CDR2 from the germline V gene are SEHNR and FQNEAQ (reference sequence). The CDR3 loop is CASSLTSGRALEQFF. For the CDR3, the DNA is TGTGCCAGCAGTTTGACTAGCGGGAGGGCCCTGGAGCAGTTCTTC.

This clonotype was detected only a few times. The V and J genes are TRBV6-2 or TRBV6-3 and TRBJ1-5, with 8 bases aligning to TRBD1. This CDR3 is 18 amino acids long. Germline loops: CDR1 MNHEY, CDR2 SVGEGT. Trimming took 6 bases from V and 0 from J; bases not matched to a gene: 13. The CDR3 is CASSRSGTGSISNQPQHF. The CDR3 nucleotides are TGTGCCAGCAGCCGCTCCGGGACAGGATCCATTAGCAATCAGCCCCAGCATTTT.

In its sample, this clonotype was seen a few times. CDR3 sequence (DNA): TGTGCCAGCTCACGAGGACAGGAAGAGACCCAGTACTTC. Translation: CASSRGQEETQYF. This sequence joins TRBV18 and TRBJ2-5, with TRBD1 matching over 7 bases. This CDR3 comprises 13 residues. V lost 4 bases, J lost 3 bases, and 2 bases stayed unmatched. CDR1 and CDR2 from the germline V gene are KGHSH and LQKENI.

This rearrangement joins TRBV11-3 to TRBJ2-3; TRBD1 is a possible D gene (6 bases). The CDR3 totals 16 residues. Germline assignment: CDR1 SGHNT and CDR2 YENEEA. Between the trimmed V and J ends, which lost 1 base and 4 bases, there was a span of 15 bases. In DNA form, the CDR3 reads TGTGCCAGCAGCTTAGCTGGTGGCAGGGGTGCAGATACGCAGTATTTT. As protein: CASSLAGGRGADTQYF.

This sequence joins TRBV7-6 and TRBJ1-4, with D perhaps matching TRBD1 (5 bases). The CDR3 loop spans 13 amino acids. V dropped 5 bases and J dropped 2 bases, with 6 bases sitting between them. Germline V CDR1 and CDR2: SGHVS, FNYEAQ. CDR3 protein: CASSRQTNEKLFF. The CDR3 bases are TGTGCCAGCAGCAGACAGACTAATGAAAAACTGTTTTTT.

This chain links TRBV14 with TRBJ2-2, with TRBD2 matching over 11 bases. CDR3 size: 16 residues. The V and J ends lost 4 bases and 4 bases, in that order; junction bases with no gene match: 5. Germline loops: CDR1 SGHDN, CDR2 FVKESK. The CDR3 is CASSRTSGSGTGELFF. DNA of the CDR3: TGTGCCAGCAGCCGTACTAGCGGGAGCGGCACCGGGGAGCTGTTTTTT.

This clonotype was seen a few times. This chain joins TRBV7-2 and TRBJ1-2; TRBD1 agrees at 8 bases. V dropped 4 bases and J dropped 5; count of bases not matched to a gene: 9. The CDR3 loop spans 15 amino acids. Germline V gives CDR1 SGHTA, CDR2 FQGNSA. The CDR3 DNA sequence: TGTGCCAGCAGCTCTCAGGACAGGGTTTTATATGGCTACACCTTC. It encodes CASSSQDRVLYGYTF. Together with reference TRBV7-2 and TRBJ1-2, the CDR3 gives the full variable domain: GAGVSQSPSNKVTEKGKDVELRCDPISGHTALYWYRQSLGQGLEFLIYFQGNSAPDKSGLPSDRFSAERTGGSVSTLTIQRTQQEDSAVYLCASSSQDRVLYGYTFGSGTRLTVV.

The gene calls are TRBV27 and TRBJ2-1; D not certain. This CDR3 region has 14 residues. V was clipped by 4 bases and J by 5 bases, with 12 bases between them. In germline, CDR1 is MNHEY, CDR2 SMNVEV (reference sequence). The CDR3 protein is CASSSPTPNNEQFF. The DNA for the CDR3 is TGTGCCAGCAGTTCACCTACACCGAACAATGAGCAGTTCTTC.

The genes are TRBV6-2 or TRBV6-3 and TRBJ2-7; 8 nucleotides align to TRBD1. Trimming at V came to 6 bases and at J to 2 bases, leaving 12 bases not matched to a gene. Germline CDR1 MNHEY, CDR2 SVGEGT. This CDR3 spans 16 amino acids. The CDR3 is CASRYYTGTGTYEQYV. The CDR3 nucleotides read TGTGCCAGCAGATATTACACCGGGACAGGCACCTACGAGCAGTACGTC.

This clonotype was observed a handful of times. The V gene is TRBV7-2, the J gene TRBJ2-1; 13 nucleotides agree with TRBD2. The V and J ends lost 4 bases and 3 bases, in that order; junction bases with no gene match: 6. The CDR3 covers 17 residues. Germline V gives CDR1 SGHTA, CDR2 FQGNSA. The CDR3 sequence: CASSSGGLAGLYNEQFF. CDR3 DNA: TGTGCCAGCAGCTCCGGGGGACTAGCGGGACTCTACAATGAGCAGTTCTTC.

This sequence joins TRBV20-1 and TRBJ1-2, with TRBD1 as a possible D gene (5 bases). Germline CDR1 DFQATT, CDR2 SNEGSKA (reference sequence). This CDR3 comprises 16 residues. The V gene lost 1 base and the J gene lost 3 bases, with 18 bases spanning the gap. For the CDR3, the DNA is TGCAGTGCTAGAGGGTTCCCGGGGGATTTAGACTATGGCTACACCTTC. It codes for CSARGFPGDLDYGYTF.

This clonotype was counted many times. This rearrangement joins TRBV7-2 to TRBJ2-1; 7 nucleotides align to TRBD2. V lost 0 bases, J lost 9 bases, and 11 bases stayed unmatched. The CDR3 has 16 residues. Germline V gene lookup returns CDR1 SGHTA and CDR2 FQGNSA. The CDR3 reads CASSLAPGGRVGEQFF. The CDR3 nucleotides read TGTGCCAGCAGCTTAGCTCCGGGAGGTCGGGTGGGTGAGCAGTTCTTC.

The table lists this clonotype with a few counts. V is TRBV19 and J is TRBJ2-5; 8 bases align to TRBD1. The CDR3 has 15 amino acids. Germline V lookup: CDR1 LNHDA, CDR2 SQIVND (reference sequence). V shed 3 bases and J 5 bases; nucleotides not matched to a gene: 8. This chain's CDR3 is CASSITQGAGETQYF. The CDR3 DNA is TGTGCCAGTAGTATTACCCAGGGGGCTGGGGAGACCCAGTACTTC.

The chain combines TRBV7-8 with TRBJ2-2; 13 nucleotides match TRBD2. Per the germline V gene, CDR1 is SGHVS and CDR2 is FQNEAQ. The CDR3 runs to 17 residues. V lost 5 bases, J lost 4 bases, and 7 bases stayed unmatched. CDR3 DNA sequence: TGTGCCAGCAGCAGGACTAGCGGGGGATCCTCCACCGGGGAGCTGTTTTTT. Translation: CASSRTSGGSSTGELFF.